This is a list of T cell receptor beta chains from one sample in a study of blood T cells in healthy people across ages. MiXCR, run by TCRdb on the 5' RACE reads, gives a single entry per CDR3 protein. The table has 1,800,000 or so distinct CDR3 sequences, about two fifths seen once. Sequencing was performed on blood. The source is a human donor in good health. Both conserved end residues are part of each CDR3. Fields, in order: V gene, CDR3 length, clone size, D gene, J gene, CDR3 protein, CDR3 DNA. D genes are given only for firm matches. Clone size appears in some rows only: once, few, many, or a class for an expanded clone.

>TRBV6-6|14|few|-|TRBJ2-6
CASSYSSGANVRTF
TGTGCCAGCAGTTATTCTTCTGGGGCCAACGTCCGGACTTTC
>TRBV5-5|17|few|TRBD1|TRBJ2-7
CASSFGTGTESIHEQYF
TGTGCCAGCAGCTTCGGGACAGGGACAGAATCGATCCACGAGCAGTACTTC
>TRBV7-2|17|-|TRBD2|TRBJ2-6
CASSLTSGGRGANVLTF
TGTGCCAGCAGCTTGACTAGCGGGGGGCGCGGGGCCAACGTCCTGACTTTC
>TRBV24-1|14|-|-|TRBJ1-5
CATSDGISNQPQHF
TGTGCCACCAGTGACGGCATTAGCAATCAGCCCCAGCATTTT
>TRBV6-2/TRBV6-3|12|-|-|TRBJ2-1
CASSYPTREQFF
TGTGCCAGCAGTTACCCCACTCGTGAGCAGTTCTTC
>TRBV2|19|-|-|TRBJ2-1
CASLNKTASALTIYNEQFF
TGTGCCAGCCTCAACAAGACAGCTTCGGCCTTAACAATCTACAATGAGCAGTTCTTC
>TRBV27|14|many|-|TRBJ2-7
CASSPRVGGYEQYF
TGTGCCAGCAGTCCGCGGGTTGGGGGCTACGAGCAGTACTTC
>TRBV6-2/TRBV6-3|16|few|-|TRBJ2-6
CASRQTGASGANVLTF
TGTGCCAGCAGACAAACGGGAGCCTCTGGGGCCAACGTCCTGACTTTC
>TRBV2|14|-|TRBD1|TRBJ2-7
CASRGDRDSYEQYF
TGTGCCAGCAGAGGGGACAGGGACTCCTACGAGCAGTACTTC
>TRBV12-3/TRBV12-4|14|few|-|TRBJ1-2
CASNVQGPNYGYTF
TGTGCCAGCAACGTACAGGGACCTAACTATGGCTACACCTTC
>TRBV28|17|-|TRBD2|TRBJ2-7
CASSSGTSGGGTYEQYF
TGTGCCAGCAGTTCCGGGACTAGCGGGGGAGGGACTTACGAGCAGTACTTC
>TRBV10-3|14|-|TRBD1|TRBJ2-7
CAIRPGTGRYEQYF
TGTGCCATCAGACCCGGGACAGGGCGGTACGAGCAGTACTTC
>TRBV27|14|-|-|TRBJ1-5
CASSLWGENQPQHF
TGTGCCAGCAGTTTATGGGGGGAAAATCAGCCCCAGCATTTT
>TRBV25-1|14|many|TRBD2|TRBJ2-7
CASSESGGTYEQYF
TGCGCCAGCAGTGAGTCGGGAGGGACCTACGAGCAGTACTTC
>TRBV5-5|16|-|-|TRBJ1-2
CASSRAGSTTRYGYTF
TGTGCCAGCAGCAGGGCGGGTTCAACGACCCGCTATGGCTACACCTTC
>TRBV10-3|15|-|TRBD1|TRBJ2-2
CAISSGTGDTGELFF
TGTGCCATCAGTTCCGGGACAGGGGACACCGGGGAGCTGTTTTTT
>TRBV18|14|once|TRBD1|TRBJ2-3
CVSSPGGASDTQYF
TGTGTCAGCTCGCCAGGGGGCGCTTCAGATACGCAGTATTTT
>TRBV29-1|12|-|TRBD2|TRBJ2-5
CSSSSGGGTQYF
TGCAGTTCGTCTAGCGGGGGCGGGACCCAGTACTTC
>TRBV6-6|13|few|-|TRBJ2-7
CATETGGYDEQYF
TGTGCCACCGAGACGGGGGGCTACGACGAGCAGTACTTC
>TRBV5-6|14|-|-|TRBJ1-1
CASSLGPLDTEAFF
TGTGCCAGCAGCTTGGGGCCTCTCGACACTGAAGCTTTCTTT
>TRBV9|15|-|TRBD2|TRBJ2-1
CTSSVLAESFNEQFF
TGTACCAGCAGCGTACTAGCGGAGTCCTTCAATGAGCAGTTCTTC
>TRBV9|15|-|TRBD1|TRBJ2-1
CASSVRTGLAAEQFF
TGTGCCAGCAGCGTTCGGACAGGGTTGGCGGCTGAGCAGTTCTTC
>TRBV7-9|16|-|-|TRBJ2-5
CASSLLMGGKQETQYF
TGTGCCAGCAGCTTACTTATGGGGGGCAAACAAGAGACCCAGTACTTC
>TRBV4-3|16|-|-|TRBJ1-2
CASSQDSTGTDYGYTF
TGCGCCAGCAGCCAAGATTCGACCGGGACGGACTATGGCTACACCTTC
>TRBV12-3/TRBV12-4|14|-|-|TRBJ2-5
CASSLGDPLETQYF
TGTGCCAGCAGTTTAGGGGACCCGTTAGAGACCCAGTACTTC
>TRBV7-9|14|-|TRBD1|TRBJ2-5
CASGSTGVGETQYF
TGTGCCAGCGGCTCGACAGGGGTTGGGGAGACCCAGTACTTC
>TRBV7-2|13|few|-|TRBJ2-7
CASREVTNYEQYF
TGTGCCAGCCGTGAAGTGACCAACTACGAGCAGTACTTC
>TRBV20-1|15|few|TRBD2|TRBJ2-1
CSALGAGGSYNEQFF
TGCAGTGCCCTAGGGGCGGGGGGCTCCTACAATGAGCAGTTCTTC
>TRBV28|15|-|-|TRBJ2-7
CASSSQAGHSYEQYF
TGTGCCAGCAGTTCCCAAGCCGGTCACTCCTACGAGCAGTACTTC
>TRBV29-1|12|-|-|TRBJ1-1
CSVVRGETEAFF
TGCAGCGTTGTGCGGGGGGAAACTGAAGCTTTCTTT
>TRBV20-1|13|-|-|TRBJ1-2
CSARGTVNYGYTF
TGCAGTGCTAGAGGGACAGTTAACTATGGCTACACCTTC
>TRBV7-9|14|-|TRBD2|TRBJ2-1
CASKLAGVYNERFF
TGTGCCAGCAAGCTAGCGGGGGTCTACAATGAGCGGTTCTTC
>TRBV4-2|17|-|TRBD1|TRBJ2-3
CASSQEVGTGGTGTQYF
TGTGCCAGCAGCCAAGAGGTTGGGACAGGGGGCACAGGTACGCAGTATTTT
>TRBV9|14|-|TRBD1|TRBJ1-1
CASSGTGSNTEAFF
TGTGCCAGCAGCGGGACAGGGTCGAACACTGAAGCTTTCTTT
>TRBV3-1|15|-|-|TRBJ1-2
CASTTTTTGGYGYTF
TGTGCCAGCACCACCACTACAACAGGAGGTTATGGCTACACCTTC
>TRBV7-2|15|-|-|TRBJ1-1
CVSTRHQGLNTEAFF
TGTGTCAGCACCCGACATCAAGGGTTGAACACTGAAGCTTTCTTT
>TRBV9|14|-|-|TRBJ2-1
CASSVAGVSNEQFF
TGTGCCAGCAGCGTAGCTGGGGTCAGCAATGAGCAGTTCTTC